This T cell receptor (beta chain) was obtained from a study of cytomegalovirus exposure and HLA in healthy donors. PCR employed 60 Vbeta and 13 Jbeta primers. This table comes from immunoSEQ multiplex PCR, and its TCRdb copy is limited to in-frame clones, with some not included. Of roughly 120,000 clones in the sample, approximately 80% were seen once. Whereas donors were nominally healthy upon sampling, unrecorded immune exposures were probable. V shed 7 bases and J shed 1 base, with 14 bases lying between them. The CDR3 has 16 amino acids. Germline V gives CDR1 WSHSY, CDR2 SAAADI. The sequence was obtained from a man in his forties in good health and CMV-seronegative. What was sequenced was PBMCs. The chain has TRBV10-2 and TRBJ2-6; D is possibly TRBD1 (6 bases). This CDR3 reads CASTNPTGSGANVLTF. The CDR3 DNA is TGCGCCAGCACTAATCCTACAGGGTCTGGGGCCAACGTCCTGACTTTC.